These T cell receptor beta chains were read from a single sample in a study of CD8+ T cells in alopecia areata. Assay: immunoSEQ multiplex PCR; the TCRdb copy retains only in-frame clones and omits some. The data hold roughly 150,000 clones, with roughly 48% observed a single time. Material: CD4+ T cells sorted from blood. These receptors were collected from a human donor with alopecia areata. CDR3s include the opening cysteine and the closing phenylalanine or tryptophan. Each record gives: D gene, V gene, J gene, clone size, CDR3 protein, CDR3 DNA. A D gene is named only where the DNA matches it firmly. Where a row states a size, it is once, few, many or the class of an expanded clone; other rows omit it.

>.|TRBV15|TRBJ2-5|few
CATSRGRFQETQYF
TGTGCCACCAGCAGGGGACGGTTCCAAGAGACCCAGTACTTC
>.|TRBV28|TRBJ2-7|.
CASRPLRGPGPNYEQYF
TGTGCCAGCAGACCGCTCCGGGGGCCAGGACCTAACTACGAGCAGTACTTC
>.|TRBV28|TRBJ1-2|.
CASGVSALPNYGYTF
TGTGCCAGCGGCGTTTCGGCCTTACCTAACTATGGCTACACCTTC
>.|TRBV5-1|TRBJ1-2|.
CASSLDWAGAGYTF
TGCGCCAGCAGCCTAGATTGGGCAGGGGCCGGCTACACCTTC
>.|TRBV11-2|TRBJ2-1|.
CASSLDPSVGEQFF
TGTGCCAGCAGCTTAGATCCGTCAGTCGGTGAGCAGTTCTTC
>.|TRBV29-1|TRBJ1-5|.
CSARLGVFQHF
TGCAGCGCCCGCCTAGGGGTTTTTCAGCATTTT
>.|TRBV6-4|TRBJ2-7|few
CASSDLSTYEQYF
TGTGCCAGCAGTGACCTAAGTACCTACGAGCAGTACTTC
>.|TRBV29-1|TRBJ2-1|.
CSVRAGSIVDEQFF
TGCAGCGTTCGGGCGGGTTCGATTGTAGATGAGCAGTTCTTC
>.|TRBV5-1|TRBJ2-2|few
CASSLGLNTGELFF
TGCGCCAGCAGCTTGGGGTTGAACACCGGGGAGCTGTTTTTT
>.|TRBV27|TRBJ2-1|few
CASSFSGVSYNEQFF
TGTGCCAGCAGTTTTTCGGGAGTCTCCTACAATGAGCAGTTCTTC
>.|TRBV5-4|TRBJ2-1|.
CASSFRGNEQFF
TGTGCCAGCAGCTTCAGAGGCAATGAGCAGTTCTTC
>.|TRBV4-1|TRBJ2-7|.
CASSPGAAKPYEQYF
TGCGCCAGCAGCCCGGGGGCGGCAAAGCCCTACGAGCAGTACTTC
>.|TRBV29-1|TRBJ1-2|few
CSVAGATLYGYTF
TGCAGCGTTGCAGGAGCCACACTCTATGGCTACACCTTC
>TRBD2|TRBV7-9|TRBJ2-1|.
CASSLAYLAGEQFF
TGTGCCAGCAGCTTAGCCTACCTAGCGGGTGAGCAGTTCTTC
>.|TRBV30|TRBJ1-2|.
CAWSSAGDNYGYTF
TGTGCCTGGAGTTCCGCAGGGGACAACTATGGCTACACCTTC
>TRBD2|TRBV28|TRBJ2-7|few
CASSPPLPSGIDEQYF
TGTGCCAGCAGTCCGCCCCTGCCTAGCGGGATCGACGAGCAGTACTTC
>.|TRBV12-5|TRBJ2-7|few
CASGRNREEQYF
TGTGCTAGTGGCCGAAACAGGGAAGAGCAGTACTTC
>.|TRBV29-1|TRBJ2-3|.
CSVGGGLGVDTQYF
TGCAGCGTTGGTGGGGGTTTGGGAGTAGATACGCAGTATTTT
>.|TRBV28|TRBJ2-7|.
CASSRRQGGYEQYF
TGTGCCAGCAGCAGAAGACAGGGAGGCTACGAGCAGTACTTC
>.|TRBV2|TRBJ2-5|few
CASSEAYETQYF
TGTGCCAGCAGTGAAGCGTACGAGACCCAGTACTTC
>TRBD2|TRBV12-5|TRBJ2-1|.
CASGLEAGGYNEQFF
TGTGCTAGTGGTTTGGAGGCGGGAGGGTACAATGAGCAGTTCTTC
>.|TRBV27|TRBJ2-7|.
CASSVEQYF
TGTGCCAGCAGTGTCGAGCAGTACTTC
>.|TRBV5-8|TRBJ2-5|.
CASSLSWETQYF
TGTGCCAGCAGCTTGTCGTGGGAGACCCAGTACTTC
>.|TRBV5-1|TRBJ1-2|.
CASRDSGLPLYGYTF
TGCGCCAGCAGGGATTCAGGCCTACCTCTCTATGGCTACACCTTC
>.|TRBV4-2|TRBJ2-1|few
CASSHTGGTVLVESSYNEQFF
TGTGCCAGCAGCCACACTGGAGGGACAGTTCTTGTCGAAAGCTCCTACAATGAGCAGTTCTTC
>.|TRBV30|TRBJ1-1|once
CAWRHQGKGTEAFF
TGTGCCTGGAGGCATCAGGGAAAGGGGACTGAAGCTTTCTTT
>TRBD2|TRBV13|TRBJ2-5|.
CASSLEAGARETQYF
TGTGCCAGCAGCTTAGAGGCGGGAGCGAGAGAGACCCAGTACTTC
>.|TRBV28|TRBJ2-4|.
CASSLILENIQYF
TGTGCCAGCAGTTTGATTCTAGAAAACATTCAGTACTTC
>.|TRBV7-2|TRBJ2-7|few
CASSRVGAGQYF
TGTGCCAGCAGCCGCGTGGGGGCAGGGCAGTACTTC
>.|TRBV4-2|TRBJ2-7|many
CASSLDRQGGRYF
TGTGCCAGCAGCTTAGACCGACAGGGAGGGCGGTACTTC
>TRBD1|TRBV2|TRBJ2-1|.
CASSLRGISLYNEQFF
TGTGCCAGCAGCCTCAGGGGGATCTCGCTCTACAATGAGCAGTTCTTC